This is a list of T cell receptor beta chains from one sample in a study of T cell responses to AZD1222 COVID-19 vaccine. The protocol was immunoSEQ multiplex PCR, while the TCRdb copy is restricted to in-frame clones and leaves out a portion. This table has roughly 180,000 clones, over 70% appearing once. The specimen was peripheral blood, collected on day 0 of MenACWY control vaccination. The source of these receptors is an adult in good health. The CDR3 runs from the conserved cysteine through the conserved F or W. The D gene is left open where the match is weak. Clone size appears in some rows only: once, few, many, or a class for an expanded clone.

size	V	D	J	DNA	CDR3
-	TRBV7-8	-	TRBJ1-2	TGTGCCAGCAGCCCTCGACAGGTCGTCACAAACTATGGCTACACCTTC	CASSPRQVVTNYGYTF
-	TRBV6-1	-	TRBJ2-7	TGTGCCAGCAGTGAGAACGACAGTGAGCAGTACTTC	CASSENDSEQYF
-	TRBV5-1	TRBD2	TRBJ2-5	TGCGCCAGCAGCTTGGTTAGCGGGGGCCAAGAGACCCAGTACTTC	CASSLVSGGQETQYF
once	TRBV27	TRBD1	TRBJ2-7	TGTGCCAGCAGCGACCGGACAGGGGACGAGCAGTACTTC	CASSDRTGDEQYF
-	TRBV21-1	-	TRBJ2-7	TGTGCCAGCAGGAGCGTTAGTAGGACGCACATCGAACAGGAAACCCTTCGTGGAGGGTACGAGCAGTACTTC	CASRSVSRTHIEQETLRGGYEQYF
-	TRBV30	TRBD2	TRBJ2-1	TGTGCCTGGAGTGTACAACTAGCGGGCTACAATGAGCAGTTCTTC	CAWSVQLAGYNEQFF
-	TRBV28	TRBD2	TRBJ2-1	TGTGCCAGCAGTTTATTCCCTAGCGGGGATGAGCAGTTCTTC	CASSLFPSGDEQFF
once	TRBV7-6	-	TRBJ2-7	TGTGCCAGCAGCCCCGGCTACGGGTCCTACGAGCAGTACTTC	CASSPGYGSYEQYF
once	TRBV7-3	-	TRBJ2-2	TGTGCCAGCAGCCTTAAACGGGACACCGGGGAGCTGTTTTTT	CASSLKRDTGELFF
-	TRBV19	-	TRBJ1-2	TGTGCCAGTAGGCCAGATAACTATGGCTACACCTTC	CASRPDNYGYTF
-	TRBV27	-	TRBJ2-7	TGTGCCAGCAGTTTAGAGGGTAACTACGAGCAGTACTTC	CASSLEGNYEQYF
-	TRBV13	TRBD1	TRBJ1-3	TGTGCCAGCAGCTCCTGGACAGGTCGCGACGGAAACACCATATATTTT	CASSSWTGRDGNTIYF
few	TRBV5-1	TRBD1	TRBJ1-6	TGCGCCAGCAGCACCGGGACAGATAGTTCACCCCTCCACTTT	CASSTGTDSSPLHF
-	TRBV18	TRBD2	TRBJ2-1	TGTGCCAGCTCACCACCGAGTAGCGGGAGTAGGAATGAGCAGTTCTTC	CASSPPSSGSRNEQFF
-	TRBV19	TRBD1	TRBJ2-2	TGTGCCAGTAGTCTGGCAGGGGGAAAGAGGGGGGAGCTGTTTTTT	CASSLAGGKRGELFF
-	TRBV27	-	TRBJ2-3	TGTGCCAGCAGTTCAGCCACAGATACGCAGTATTTT	CASSSATDTQYF
-	TRBV30	-	TRBJ1-4	TGTGCCTGGAGTGTACTGGGTGAAAAACTGTTTTTT	CAWSVLGEKLFF
once	TRBV7-3	-	TRBJ1-1	TGTGCCAGCAGCATTGGACGGGGCACTGAAGCTTTCTTT	CASSIGRGTEAFF
-	TRBV7-2	TRBD2	TRBJ2-3	TGTGCCAGCAGCCCACCCACTAGCGCAGATACGCAGTATTTT	CASSPPTSADTQYF
-	TRBV2	-	TRBJ2-2	TGTGCCAGCAGTGATGTCAGGGTTGGCACCGGGGAGCTGTTTTTT	CASSDVRVGTGELFF
-	TRBV5-4	-	TRBJ2-6	TGTGCCAGCAGCTTTTCAGGGTCTGGGGCCAACGTCCTGACTTTC	CASSFSGSGANVLTF
few	TRBV5-1	TRBD1	TRBJ2-7	TGCGCCAGCAGCTCGGAGACAGGGTACTCCTACGAGCAGTACTTC	CASSSETGYSYEQYF
-	TRBV29-1	-	TRBJ2-7	TGCAGCGTTGGGAAGGGGACTCCCTACGAGCAGTACTTC	CSVGKGTPYEQYF
-	TRBV19	TRBD1	TRBJ2-2	TGTGCCACCAATGGACAGGGTTATGCGGCCGGGGAGCTGTTTTTT	CATNGQGYAAGELFF
-	TRBV10-3	TRBD2	TRBJ2-5	TGTGCCATCAGTCAGCCGGAGCGGGGGGTCCAAGAGACCCAGTACTTC	CAISQPERGVQETQYF
-	TRBV7-9	-	TRBJ1-2	TGTGCCAGCATGGGGGCCAGACTTGATGGCTACACCTTC	CASMGARLDGYTF
-	TRBV28	-	TRBJ2-7	TGTGCCAGCAGTTTATTAATACAGGCCTCCTACGAGCAGTACTTC	CASSLLIQASYEQYF
few	TRBV9	-	TRBJ1-1	TGTGCCAGCAGCGTAGGTTCGTCGGACACTGAAGCTTTCTTT	CASSVGSSDTEAFF
-	TRBV7-3	-	TRBJ2-3	TGTGCCAGCAGCGAGGGAGATACGCAGTATTTT	CASSEGDTQYF
once	TRBV7-8	-	TRBJ2-1	TGTGCCAGCAGGGGGACTTATACAAGGGAGGCCTACAATGAGCAGTTCTTC	CASRGTYTREAYNEQFF
-	TRBV30	-	TRBJ1-5	TGTGCCTGGAGTGTACGTCGGGGAAGTCAGCCCCAGCATTTT	CAWSVRRGSQPQHF
-	TRBV19	-	TRBJ1-2	TGTGCCAGTAGTATAATGTCAGGGAACGGCTACACCTTC	CASSIMSGNGYTF
-	TRBV19	-	TRBJ2-2	TGTGCCAGTACACTCGAGGGGGGGGAGCTGTTTTTT	CASTLEGGELFF
once	TRBV19	TRBD1	TRBJ2-7	TGTGCCAGTAGTATGGGACAGGGGGATTACGAGCAGTACTTC	CASSMGQGDYEQYF
-	TRBV5-5	-	TRBJ1-5	TGTGCCAGCAGCTTGGAACAGGGATATCAGCCCCAGCATTTT	CASSLEQGYQPQHF
-	TRBV12-3/TRBV12-4	-	TRBJ2-1	TGTGCCAGCAGTTTTGGACGAGATGAGCAGTTCTTC	CASSFGRDEQFF
once	TRBV28	-	TRBJ2-5	TGTGCCAGTAGTTTAATGGGAGTCCAAGAGACCCAGTACTTC	CASSLMGVQETQYF
-	TRBV28	-	TRBJ1-2	TGTGCCAGCAGTTTTCGACAGTATGGCTACACCTTC	CASSFRQYGYTF
-	TRBV5-1	-	TRBJ1-3	TGCGCCAGCAGCTCATTACCGAGCTCTGGAAACACCATATATTTT	CASSSLPSSGNTIYF
-	TRBV19	TRBD1	TRBJ2-7	TGTGCCAGTAGTAGACAGGGGGCTTTCTACGAGCAGTACTTC	CASSRQGAFYEQYF
-	TRBV7-9	-	TRBJ1-2	TGTGCCAGCAGCTTAGGGGGTCCTGGCTACACCTTC	CASSLGGPGYTF
-	TRBV18	-	TRBJ1-2	TGTGCCAGCTCACCTCCGGGCCGGAATGGCTACACCTTC	CASSPPGRNGYTF
-	TRBV4-2	-	TRBJ2-3	TGTGCCAGCAGCCCGCCCAGCACAGATACGCAGTATTTT	CASSPPSTDTQYF
-	TRBV19	-	TRBJ2-3	TGTGCCAGTAGTATAGAGCACCCAGATACGCAGTATTTT	CASSIEHPDTQYF
-	TRBV9	TRBD2	TRBJ2-3	TGTGCCAGCAGCGTAGCAGCGGGGCAAAACACAGATACGCAGTATTTT	CASSVAAGQNTDTQYF
-	TRBV19	TRBD1	TRBJ2-7	TGTGCCAGTAGTACCCAAACCTGGGACAGGGGAAGCGAGCAGTACTTC	CASSTQTWDRGSEQYF
-	TRBV5-6	-	TRBJ1-4	TGTGCCAGCAGCCTAGGGGTAACTAATGAAAAACTGTTTTTT	CASSLGVTNEKLFF
-	TRBV23-1	-	TRBJ2-1	TGCGCCAGCAGTCAACCCGCCCCCCTGGGGGGTAGCTCCTACAATGAGCAGTTCTTC	CASSQPAPLGGSSYNEQFF
few	TRBV15	-	TRBJ2-7	TGTGCCACCAGCAGAGATCGGGTGGGGGACGAGCAGTACTTC	CATSRDRVGDEQYF
few	TRBV3-1/TRBV3-2	-	TRBJ1-2	TGTGCCAGCAGCCCGTATCTCATGGCGGCGGGGGACTATGGCTACACCTTC	CASSPYLMAAGDYGYTF
-	TRBV30	-	TRBJ1-1	TGTGCCTGGAGTGTTTGGGGGTTGAACACTGAAGCTTTCTTT	CAWSVWGLNTEAFF